Below, 2 T cell receptor beta chains from the same sample are listed, as sequenced in a study of beta chain features in type 1 diabetes. Expressed TCRB transcripts got sequenced, as all isolated RNA was reverse transcribed. Assay used: immunoSEQ multiplex PCR; TCRdb lists only in-frame clones, some missing. This table has 300,000 to 400,000 clones, approximately 9.9% appearing once. The sequencing input was naive CD4+ T cells from blood. The receptors were gathered from a woman in her twenties or thirties in good health.

There are a few counts of this clone. The rearrangement uses TRBV19 and TRBJ2-1; D is possibly TRBD1 (6 bases). Trimming took 5 bases from V and 2 from J, leaving 10 bases between them. The CDR3 spans 14 residues. From germline, CDR1 is LNHDA and CDR2 SQIVND (reference sequence). Here the CDR3 reads CASSSGVAYNEQFF. DNA of the CDR3: TGTGCCAGTAGTTCAGGGGTCGCCTACAATGAGCAGTTCTTC.

A few counts support this clone. The CDR3 bases are TGTGCCAGCAGAACTTCGGGGAGCAGGGGGACAGATACGCAGTATTTT. This gives the protein CASRTSGSRGTDTQYF. The chain joins TRBV28 to TRBJ2-3; 7 nucleotides line up with TRBD1. V shed 6 bases, J shed 3 bases, and the junction held 12 bases outside the gene matches. Per germline, CDR1 MDHEN and CDR2 SYDVKM. The CDR3 extends over 16 amino acids.